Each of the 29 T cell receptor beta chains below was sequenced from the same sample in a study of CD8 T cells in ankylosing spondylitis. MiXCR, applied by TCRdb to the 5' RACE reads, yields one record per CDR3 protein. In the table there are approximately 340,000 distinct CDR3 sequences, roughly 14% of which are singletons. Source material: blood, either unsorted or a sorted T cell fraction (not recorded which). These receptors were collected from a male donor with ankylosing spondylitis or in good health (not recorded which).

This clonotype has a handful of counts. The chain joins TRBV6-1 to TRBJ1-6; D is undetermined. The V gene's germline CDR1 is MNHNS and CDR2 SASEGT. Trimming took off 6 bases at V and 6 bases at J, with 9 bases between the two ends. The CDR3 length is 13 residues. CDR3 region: CASSTTANSPLHF. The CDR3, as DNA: TGTGCCAGCAGCACCACAGCTAATTCACCCCTCCACTTT.

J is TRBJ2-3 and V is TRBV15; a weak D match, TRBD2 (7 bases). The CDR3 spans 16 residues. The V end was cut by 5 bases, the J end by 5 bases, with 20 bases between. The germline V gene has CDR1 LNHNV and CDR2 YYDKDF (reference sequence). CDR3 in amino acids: CATSGTRGGAGDTQYF. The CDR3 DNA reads TGTGCCACCAGCGGCACCCGAGGGGGGGCAGGAGATACGCAGTATTTT.

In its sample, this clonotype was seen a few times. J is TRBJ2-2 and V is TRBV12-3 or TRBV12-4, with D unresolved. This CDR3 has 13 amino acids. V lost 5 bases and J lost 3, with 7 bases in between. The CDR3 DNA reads TGTGCCAGCAGTGGGCGGTACACCGGGGAGCTGTTTTTT. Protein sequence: CASSGRYTGELFF.

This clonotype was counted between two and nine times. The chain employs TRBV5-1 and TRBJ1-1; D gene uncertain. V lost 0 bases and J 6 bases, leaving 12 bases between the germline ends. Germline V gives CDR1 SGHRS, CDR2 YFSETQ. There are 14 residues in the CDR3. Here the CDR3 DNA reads TGCGCCAGCAGCTTGGAGGCAGTCGGAGCTGAAGCTTTCTTT. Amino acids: CASSLEAVGAEAFF.

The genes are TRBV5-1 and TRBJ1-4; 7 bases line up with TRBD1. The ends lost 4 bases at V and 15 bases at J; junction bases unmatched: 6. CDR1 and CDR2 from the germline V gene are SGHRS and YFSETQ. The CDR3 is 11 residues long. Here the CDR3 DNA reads TGCGCCAGCAGCGATGGACAGGTATTGTTTTTT. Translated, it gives CASSDGQVLFF.

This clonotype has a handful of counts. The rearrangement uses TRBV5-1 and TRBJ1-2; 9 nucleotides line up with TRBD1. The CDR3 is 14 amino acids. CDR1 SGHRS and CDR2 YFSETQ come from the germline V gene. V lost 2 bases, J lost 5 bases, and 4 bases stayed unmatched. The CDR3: CASSLGQGKYGYTF. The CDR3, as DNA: TGCGCCAGCAGCTTAGGACAGGGGAAGTATGGCTACACCTTC.

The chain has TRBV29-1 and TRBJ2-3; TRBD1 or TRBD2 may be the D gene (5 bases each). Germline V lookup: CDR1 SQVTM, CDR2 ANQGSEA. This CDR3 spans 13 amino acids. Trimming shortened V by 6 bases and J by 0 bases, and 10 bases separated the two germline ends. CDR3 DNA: TGCAGCGTCTGGGACCGTAGCACAGATACGCAGTATTTT. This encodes CSVWDRSTDTQYF.

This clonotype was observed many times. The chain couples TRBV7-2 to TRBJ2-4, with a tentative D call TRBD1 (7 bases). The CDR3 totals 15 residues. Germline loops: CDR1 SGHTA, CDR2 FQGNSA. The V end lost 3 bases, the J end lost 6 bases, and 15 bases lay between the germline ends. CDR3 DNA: TGTGCCAGCAGCTTTTCAGGGGGGAGGCGAAACATTCAGTACTTC. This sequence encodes CASSFSGGRRNIQYF.

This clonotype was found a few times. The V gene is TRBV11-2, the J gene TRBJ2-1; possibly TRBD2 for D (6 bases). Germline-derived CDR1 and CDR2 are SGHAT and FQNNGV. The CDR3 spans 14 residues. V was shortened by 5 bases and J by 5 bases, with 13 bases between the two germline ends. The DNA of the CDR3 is TGTGCCAGCAGCGTACAAGTAGCGGACAATGAGCAGTTCTTC. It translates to CASSVQVADNEQFF.

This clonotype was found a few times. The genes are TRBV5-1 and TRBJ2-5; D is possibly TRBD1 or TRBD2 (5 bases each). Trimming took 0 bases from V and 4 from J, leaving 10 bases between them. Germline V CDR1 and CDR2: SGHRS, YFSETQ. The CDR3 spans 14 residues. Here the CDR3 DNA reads TGCGCCAGCAGCTTGGTTGCAGGGAGAGAGACCCAGTACTTC. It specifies CASSLVAGRETQYF.

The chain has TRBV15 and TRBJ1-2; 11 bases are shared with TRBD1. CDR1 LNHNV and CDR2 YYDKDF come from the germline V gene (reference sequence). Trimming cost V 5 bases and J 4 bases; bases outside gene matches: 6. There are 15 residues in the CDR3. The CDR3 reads CATSLAGQGGYGYTF. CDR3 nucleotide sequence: TGTGCCACCAGCTTAGCGGGACAGGGGGGCTATGGCTACACCTTC.

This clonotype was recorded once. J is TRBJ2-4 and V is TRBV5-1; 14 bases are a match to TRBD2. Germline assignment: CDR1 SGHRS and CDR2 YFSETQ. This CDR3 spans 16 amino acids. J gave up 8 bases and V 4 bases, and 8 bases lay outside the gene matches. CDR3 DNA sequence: TGCGCCAGCAGCCCGGGATTGACTAGCGGGGGGGACATTCAGTACTTC. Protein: CASSPGLTSGGDIQYF.

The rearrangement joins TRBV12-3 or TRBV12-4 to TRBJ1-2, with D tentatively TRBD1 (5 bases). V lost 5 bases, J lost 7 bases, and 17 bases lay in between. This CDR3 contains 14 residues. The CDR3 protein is CASSLYLGEGGYTF. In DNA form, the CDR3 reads TGTGCCAGCAGTCTATACCTGGGGGAGGGTGGCTACACCTTC.

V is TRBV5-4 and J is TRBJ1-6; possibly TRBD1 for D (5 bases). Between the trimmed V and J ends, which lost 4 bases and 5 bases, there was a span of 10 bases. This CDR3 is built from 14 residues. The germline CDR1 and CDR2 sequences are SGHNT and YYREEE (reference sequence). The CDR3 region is CASSGDGDNSPLHF. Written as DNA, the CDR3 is TGTGCCAGCAGCGGGGACGGGGATAATTCACCCCTCCACTTT.

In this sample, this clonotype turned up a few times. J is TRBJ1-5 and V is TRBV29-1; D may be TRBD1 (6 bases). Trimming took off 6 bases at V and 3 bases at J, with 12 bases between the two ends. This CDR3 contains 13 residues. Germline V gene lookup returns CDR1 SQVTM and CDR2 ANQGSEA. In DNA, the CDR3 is TGCAGCGTCCTACAGGGTTCCAATCAGCCCCAGCATTTT. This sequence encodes CSVLQGSNQPQHF.

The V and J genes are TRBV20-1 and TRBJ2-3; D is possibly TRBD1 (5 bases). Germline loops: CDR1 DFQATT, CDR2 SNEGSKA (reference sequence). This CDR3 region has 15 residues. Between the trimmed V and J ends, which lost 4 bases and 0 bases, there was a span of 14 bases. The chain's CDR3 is CSATLGASSTDTQYF. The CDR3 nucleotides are TGCAGTGCTACCCTTGGGGCTTCTAGCACAGATACGCAGTATTTT.

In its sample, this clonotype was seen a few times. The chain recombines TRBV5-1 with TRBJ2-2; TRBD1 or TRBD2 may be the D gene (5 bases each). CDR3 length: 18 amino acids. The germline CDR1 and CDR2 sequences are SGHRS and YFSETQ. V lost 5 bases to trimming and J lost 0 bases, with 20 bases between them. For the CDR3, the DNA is TGCGCCAGCAGGGGAGCCGGGACCCCTAATTCGAACACCGGGGAGCTGTTTTTT. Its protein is CASRGAGTPNSNTGELFF. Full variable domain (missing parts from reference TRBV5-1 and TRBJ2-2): KAGVTQTPRYLIKTRGQQVTLSCSPISGHRSVSWYQQTPGQGLQFLFEYFSETQRNKGNFPGRFSGRQFSNSRSEMNVSTLELGDSALYLCASRGAGTPNSNTGELFFGEGSRLTVL.

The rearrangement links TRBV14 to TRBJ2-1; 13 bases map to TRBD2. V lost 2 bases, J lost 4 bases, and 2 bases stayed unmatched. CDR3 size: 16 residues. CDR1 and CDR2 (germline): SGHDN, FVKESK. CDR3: CASSQRTSGGYNEQFF. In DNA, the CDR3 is TGTGCCAGCAGCCAACGGACTAGCGGGGGTTACAATGAGCAGTTCTTC.

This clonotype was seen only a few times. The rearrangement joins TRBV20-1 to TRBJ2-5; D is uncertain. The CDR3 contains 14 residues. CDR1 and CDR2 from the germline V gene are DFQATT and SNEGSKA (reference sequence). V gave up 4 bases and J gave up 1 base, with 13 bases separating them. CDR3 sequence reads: CSATFPSVQETQYF. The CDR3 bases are TGCAGTGCTACTTTCCCCAGTGTCCAAGAGACCCAGTACTTC.

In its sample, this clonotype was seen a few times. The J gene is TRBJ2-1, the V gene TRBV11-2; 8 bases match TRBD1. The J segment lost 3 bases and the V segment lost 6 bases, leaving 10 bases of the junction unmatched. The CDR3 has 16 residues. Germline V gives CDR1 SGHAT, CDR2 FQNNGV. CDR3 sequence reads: CASSSYRDRLYNEQFF. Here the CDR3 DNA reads TGTGCCAGCAGTTCCTACCGGGACAGGCTCTACAATGAGCAGTTCTTC.

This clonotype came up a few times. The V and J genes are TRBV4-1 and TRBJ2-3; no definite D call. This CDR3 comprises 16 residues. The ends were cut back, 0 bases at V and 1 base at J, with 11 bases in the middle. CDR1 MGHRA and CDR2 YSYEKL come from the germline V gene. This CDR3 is CASSQDPQRGTDTQYF. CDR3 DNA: TGCGCCAGCAGCCAAGATCCCCAACGGGGCACAGATACGCAGTATTTT.

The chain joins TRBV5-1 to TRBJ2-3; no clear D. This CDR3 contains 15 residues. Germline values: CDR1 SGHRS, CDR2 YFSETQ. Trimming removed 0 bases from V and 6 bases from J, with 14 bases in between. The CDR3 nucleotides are TGCGCCAGCAGCTTGGTCGGGCTGGGAATCGATACGCAGTATTTT. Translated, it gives CASSLVGLGIDTQYF.

CDR3 region: CASSERQGVPLGYTF. The CDR3 DNA sequence: TGTGCCAGCAGTGAACGACAGGGGGTGCCGCTTGGCTACACCTTC. The chain links TRBV2 to TRBJ1-2; 9 bases are a match to TRBD1. V was pared by 2 bases and J by 7 bases, with 8 bases of the junction left unmatched. Germline CDR1 reads SNHLY; CDR2 reads FYNNEI. CDR3 length equals 15 residues.

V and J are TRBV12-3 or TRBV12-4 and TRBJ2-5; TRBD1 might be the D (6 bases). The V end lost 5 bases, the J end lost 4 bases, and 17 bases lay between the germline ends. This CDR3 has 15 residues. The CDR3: CASSTTPKGGETQYF. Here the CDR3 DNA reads TGTGCCAGCAGTACCACCCCAAAAGGGGGAGAGACCCAGTACTTC.

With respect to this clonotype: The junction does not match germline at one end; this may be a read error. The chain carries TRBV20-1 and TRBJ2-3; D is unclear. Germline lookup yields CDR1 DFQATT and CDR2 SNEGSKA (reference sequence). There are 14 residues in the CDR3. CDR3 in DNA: TGCAGTGCTAGTCAAAAGTTAGGGTACGATACACAGTATTTT. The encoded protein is CSASQKLGYDTQYF.

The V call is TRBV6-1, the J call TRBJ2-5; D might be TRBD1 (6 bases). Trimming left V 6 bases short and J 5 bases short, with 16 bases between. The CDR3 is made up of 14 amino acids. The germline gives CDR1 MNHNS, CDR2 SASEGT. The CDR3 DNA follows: TGTGCCAGCAGGACAGGAGGAGGCGGCGAGACCCAGTACTTC. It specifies CASRTGGGGETQYF.

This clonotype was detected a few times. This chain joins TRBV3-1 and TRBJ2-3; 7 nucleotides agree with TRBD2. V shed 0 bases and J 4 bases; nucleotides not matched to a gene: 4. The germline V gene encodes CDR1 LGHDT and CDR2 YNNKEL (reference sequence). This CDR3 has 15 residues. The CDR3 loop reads CASSQEFGGADTQYF. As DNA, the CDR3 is TGTGCCAGCAGCCAAGAGTTTGGGGGGGCAGATACGCAGTATTTT.

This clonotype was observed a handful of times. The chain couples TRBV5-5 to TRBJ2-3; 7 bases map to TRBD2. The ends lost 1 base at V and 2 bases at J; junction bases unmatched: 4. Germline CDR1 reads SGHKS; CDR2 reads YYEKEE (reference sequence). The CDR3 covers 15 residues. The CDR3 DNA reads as TGTGCCAGCAGCTTGCAGGGAGGGCCCACAGATACGCAGTATTTT. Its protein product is CASSLQGGPTDTQYF.

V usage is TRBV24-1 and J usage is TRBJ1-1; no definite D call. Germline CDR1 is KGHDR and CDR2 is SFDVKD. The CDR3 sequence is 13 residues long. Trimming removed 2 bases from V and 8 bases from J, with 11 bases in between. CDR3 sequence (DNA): TGTGCCACCAGTGATTCAGGCAAGGGAGAAGCTTTCTTT. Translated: CATSDSGKGEAFF.